This T cell receptor (beta chain) was sequenced in a study of blood T cell repertoires in COVID-19. TCRdb's table, derived via immunoSEQ multiplex PCR, lists solely in-frame clones and lacks some. Of some 54,000 clones listed, about four fifths were seen once; the top ten hold 26%. Trimming stripped 2 bases from V and 4 bases from J, with 11 bases between. Germline-derived CDR1 and CDR2 are MNHNS and SASEGT. The CDR3 is 14 amino acids. The TCR originated in a woman aged 80 or over with COVID-19, enrolled during active disease. The material sequenced was peripheral blood. V usage is TRBV6-1 and J usage is TRBJ1-2; no clear D. CDR3 DNA sequence: TGTGCCAGCAGTGAACCGGGTCGGGGCTATGGCTACACCTTC. It specifies CASSEPGRGYGYTF.